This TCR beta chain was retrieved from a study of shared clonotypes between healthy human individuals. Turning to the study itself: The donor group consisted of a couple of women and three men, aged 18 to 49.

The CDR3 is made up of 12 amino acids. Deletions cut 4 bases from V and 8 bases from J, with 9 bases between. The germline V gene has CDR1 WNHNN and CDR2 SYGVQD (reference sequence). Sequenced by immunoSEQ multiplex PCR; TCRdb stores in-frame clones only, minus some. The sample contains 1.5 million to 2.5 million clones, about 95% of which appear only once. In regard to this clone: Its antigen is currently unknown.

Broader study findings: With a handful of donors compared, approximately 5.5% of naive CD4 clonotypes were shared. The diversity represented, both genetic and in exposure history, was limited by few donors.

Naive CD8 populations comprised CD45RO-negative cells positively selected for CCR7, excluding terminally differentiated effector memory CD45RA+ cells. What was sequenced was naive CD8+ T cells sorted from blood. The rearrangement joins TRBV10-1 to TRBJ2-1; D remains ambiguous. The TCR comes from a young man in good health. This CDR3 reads CASSGVDHEQFF. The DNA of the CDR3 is TGCGCCAGCAGTGGAGTGGACCATGAGCAGTTCTTC.